This T cell receptor beta chain came from a study of T cell responses to AZD1222 COVID-19 vaccine. Profiled with immunoSEQ multiplex PCR; TCRdb holds only in-frame clones, not every one. In the table there are about 120,000 clones, about 88% of which are singletons. Per germline, CDR1 SGHDT and CDR2 YYEEEE. The CDR3 is made up of 13 amino acids. Trimming removed 4 bases from V and 5 bases from J; junction bases left unmatched: 2. The input for sequencing was peripheral blood, taken on day 0 of AZD1222 vaccination. This rearrangement joins TRBV5-6 to TRBJ2-2; 7 bases line up with TRBD1. The receptor's source is an adult in good health. The CDR3 nucleotides are TGTGCCAGCAGCACACAGGGGACCGGGGAGCTGTTTTTT. It encodes CASSTQGTGELFF. The full variable domain, rest sourced from reference TRBV5-6 and TRBJ2-2, is DAGVTQSPTHLIKTRGQQVTLRCSPKSGHDTVSWYQQALGQGPQFIFQYYEEEERQRGNFPDRFSGHQFPNYSSELNVNALLLGDSALYLCASSTQGTGELFFGEGSRLTVL.